Listed here are 20 T cell receptor beta chains from one sample, sequenced in a study of spatial heterogeneity in lung cancer. Time point denoted: blood at routine non-recurrence follow-up after resection. MiXCR was run by TCRdb on the 5' RACE reads, yielding one entry per CDR3 protein. Of 40,000 or so distinct CDR3 sequences listed, about 10% were seen once; the top ten hold under 20%. Sequences were derived from PBMCs, sampled at follow-up. Receptors originate from a female donor with early-stage non-small cell lung cancer.

This clonotype has at least ten counts. The V and J genes are TRBV4-3 and TRBJ1-6; D is perhaps TRBD1 (5 bases). The germline V gene has CDR1 LGHNA and CDR2 YSLEER. With 0 bases removed from V and 6 bases from J, the gap between germline ends came to 9 bases. This CDR3 spans 15 amino acids. In DNA form, the CDR3 reads TGCGCCAGCAGCCAAGATTGGCAGGGTAATTCACCCCTCCACTTT. Its protein product is CASSQDWQGNSPLHF.

A single count supports this clonotype. This rearrangement joins TRBV20-1 to TRBJ2-7; D unclear. Deletions cut 2 bases from V and 6 bases from J, with 17 bases between. CDR3 length: 14 residues. The germline V gene has CDR1 DFQATT and CDR2 SNEGSKA (reference sequence). In DNA, the CDR3 is TGCAGTGCTAGATTCTCGCGGACCGGCACCGAGCAGTACTTC. Amino acids: CSARFSRTGTEQYF.

This clonotype has just a few counts. This sequence joins TRBV12-3 or TRBV12-4 and TRBJ1-2, with D maybe TRBD1 (6 bases). The CDR3 extends over 13 amino acids. The ends were cut back, 2 bases at V and 4 bases at J, with 8 bases in the middle. CDR3 nucleotides: TGTGCCAGCAGTTTAATGGGGGCCTATGGCTACACCTTC. Translated, it gives CASSLMGAYGYTF.

This clonotype came up many times. The chain combines TRBV7-6 with TRBJ1-1; maybe TRBD1 (6 bases). Germline V gene data show CDR1 as SGHVS and CDR2 as FNYEAQ. V lost 1 base and J 6 bases, leaving 9 bases between the germline ends. The CDR3 totals 13 residues. This CDR3 reads CASSLEAGAEAFF. The CDR3, as DNA: TGTGCCAGCAGCTTAGAAGCAGGGGCTGAAGCTTTCTTT.

This clonotype was picked up a small number of times. J is TRBJ2-1 and V is TRBV7-8; the match to TRBD2 covers 14 bases. With 5 bases clipped from V and 8 bases from J, the junction kept 5 bases outside the gene matches. CDR3 length equals 15 residues. Germline V gene sequence: CDR1 SGHVS, CDR2 FQNEAQ. The CDR3 DNA reads as TGTGCCAGCAGCCTGGGACTAGCGGGGGTCGATGAGCAGTTCTTC. It yields the protein CASSLGLAGVDEQFF. The whole variable domain, remainder taken from reference TRBV7-8 and TRBJ2-1, is GAGVSQSPRYKVAKRGQDVALRCDPISGHVSLFWYQQALGQGPEFLTYFQNEAQLDKSGLPSDRFFAERPEGSVSTLKIQRTQQEDSAVYLCASSLGLAGVDEQFFGPGTRLTVL.

As concerns this clonotype: This may come from a read error, since a much larger clone is one base off. V gene TRBV7-2 combines with J gene TRBJ1-6; TRBD1 matches at 10 bases. The CDR3 is made up of 16 amino acids. The J segment lost 6 bases and the V segment lost 4 bases, leaving 6 bases of the junction unmatched. The germline CDR1 and CDR2 sequences are SGHTA and FQGNSA. In DNA, the CDR3 is TGTGCCAGCAGCTCGACAGGGGGCCTTTGTAATTCACCCCTCCACTTT. This translates into CASSSTGGLCNSPLHF.

J is TRBJ2-1 and V is TRBV19; D possibly corresponds to TRBD1 (5 bases). This CDR3 has 16 amino acids. From germline, CDR1 is LNHDA and CDR2 SQIVND (reference sequence). V shed 5 bases and J shed 6 bases, with 20 bases lying between them. CDR3 protein: CASSQGVGASGNEQFF. The DNA for the CDR3 is TGTGCCAGTAGTCAAGGGGTCGGAGCCTCCGGCAATGAGCAGTTCTTC.

V gene TRBV24-1 combines with J gene TRBJ1-5, with a tentative D call TRBD1 (6 bases). Germline CDR1 is KGHDR and CDR2 is SFDVKD. V was trimmed by 9 bases and J by 1 base, leaving 12 bases between them. CDR3 length equals 14 residues. CDR3 sequence: CATSQQGSNQPQHF. For the CDR3, the DNA is TGTGCCACCTCCCAGCAGGGGAGCAATCAGCCCCAGCATTTT.

This clonotype came up many times. The rearrangement joins TRBV13 to TRBJ1-2; D is unclear. Germline CDR1 PRHDT, CDR2 FYEKMQ (reference sequence). V gave up 7 bases and J gave up 1 base, with 16 bases separating them. The CDR3 length is 15 residues. The CDR3 region has the DNA TGTGCCAGCAACTCGAGGGCAGATATTAACTATGGCTACACCTTC. Amino acid sequence: CASNSRADINYGYTF.

The chain couples TRBV7-8 to TRBJ1-1, with D unresolved. The CDR3 extends over 18 amino acids. The V end lost 0 bases, the J end lost 4 bases, and 21 bases lay between the germline ends. Germline V gives CDR1 SGHVS, CDR2 FQNEAQ. CDR3 amino acids: CASSLARVSMRISTEAFF. The CDR3 DNA is TGTGCCAGCAGCTTAGCGCGGGTCAGTATGAGGATTAGCACTGAAGCTTTCTTT. Using reference TRBV7-8 and TRBJ1-1 for the parts outside the CDR3, the full variable domain is GAGVSQSPRYKVAKRGQDVALRCDPISGHVSLFWYQQALGQGPEFLTYFQNEAQLDKSGLPSDRFFAERPEGSVSTLKIQRTQQEDSAVYLCASSLARVSMRISTEAFFGQGTRLTVV.

This clonotype rates as medium-sized. This chain joins TRBV7-2 and TRBJ2-1; D is ambiguous. Trimming shortened V by 1 base and J by 7 bases, and 5 bases separated the two germline ends. In germline, CDR1 is SGHTA, CDR2 FQGNSA. The CDR3 is 12 amino acids. CDR3 protein: CASSLERNEQFF. In DNA form, the CDR3 reads TGTGCCAGCAGCTTAGAGCGAAATGAGCAGTTCTTC.

This clonotype was counted at least ten times. The rearrangement uses TRBV12-3 or TRBV12-4 and TRBJ2-2, with D unclear. Trimming removed 7 bases at V and 0 bases at J, with 9 bases between. The CDR3 extends over 14 amino acids. The CDR3 region is CASIGAANTGELFF. DNA of the CDR3: TGTGCCAGCATTGGAGCAGCGAACACCGGGGAGCTGTTTTTT.

V and J are TRBV20-1 and TRBJ2-7; 8 bases agree with TRBD2. Germline-derived CDR1 and CDR2 are DFQATT and SNEGSKA (reference sequence). J gave up 3 bases and V 0 bases, and 10 bases lay outside the gene matches. The CDR3 length is 16 residues. The CDR3 DNA follows: TGCAGTGCTAGAGATCCGATAGGCGGGGGGATCTACGAGCAGTACTTC. The encoded protein is CSARDPIGGGIYEQYF.

This chain links TRBV2 with TRBJ2-1; 12 nucleotides line up with TRBD2. The CDR3 has 16 amino acids. The V segment lost 5 bases and the J segment 1 base; nucleotides outside the gene matches: 3. The germline CDR1 and CDR2 sequences are SNHLY and FYNNEI. DNA of the CDR3: TGTGCCAGCAGTCTGACTAGCGGGAGTTCCTACAATGAGCAGTTCTTC. It translates to CASSLTSGSSYNEQFF.

For this clonotype: Given a much more abundant clone one base away, this may be a read error. The chain combines TRBV29-1 with TRBJ2-1; tentatively, D is TRBD1 (6 bases). Germline CDR1 and CDR2: SQVTM and ANQGSEA. The V gene lost 6 bases and the J gene lost 5 bases, with 17 bases spanning the gap. The CDR3 totals 14 residues. For the CDR3, the DNA is TGCAGCGTCCTAACAGGGCGGATGGACAATGAGCAGTTCTTC. Its protein is CSVLTGRMDNEQFF.

This clonotype was observed at least ten times. The rearrangement uses TRBV28 and TRBJ2-2, with D hard to call. Germline V lookup: CDR1 MDHEN, CDR2 SYDVKM. This CDR3 contains 17 residues. V was cut by 5 bases and J by 3 bases, with 19 bases left in between. CDR3 amino acids: CASSPPGNGHDTGELFF. For the CDR3, the DNA is TGTGCCAGCAGTCCCCCTGGGAACGGGCATGACACCGGGGAGCTGTTTTTT.

This clonotype was recorded at least ten times. This rearrangement joins TRBV7-8 to TRBJ2-1, with 14 bases matching TRBD2. CDR3 length equals 15 residues. Germline assignment: CDR1 SGHVS and CDR2 FQNEAQ. J was trimmed by 4 bases and V by 5 bases; bases with no gene match: 1. CDR3 sequence: CASSGTSGGYNEQFF. CDR3 DNA: TGTGCCAGCAGCGGGACTAGCGGGGGTTACAATGAGCAGTTCTTC. Drawing the rest from reference TRBV7-8 and TRBJ2-1, the complete variable domain is GAGVSQSPRYKVAKRGQDVALRCDPISGHVSLFWYQQALGQGPEFLTYFQNEAQLDKSGLPSDRFFAERPEGSVSTLKIQRTQQEDSAVYLCASSGTSGGYNEQFFGPGTRLTVL.

This clonotype was seen repeatedly, ten times or more. The rearrangement joins TRBV9 to TRBJ2-1; D is tentatively TRBD1 or TRBD2 (6 bases each). This CDR3 contains 15 residues. Germline CDR1 and CDR2: SGDLS and YYNGEE. V was pared by 0 bases and J by 9 bases, with 16 bases between. In DNA, the CDR3 is TGTGCCAGCAGCGTAGCCGGGGGCGCAGGTAGTGAGCAGTTCTTC. Residues: CASSVAGGAGSEQFF.

This chain links TRBV18 with TRBJ2-5, with 10 bases identical to TRBD2. The junction had 9 bases not matched to a gene; V was cut back by 3 bases and J by 2 bases. This CDR3 spans 17 amino acids. The germline V gene encodes CDR1 KGHSH and CDR2 LQKENI. The CDR3: CASSPQQVAGGQETQYF. The DNA for the CDR3 is TGTGCCAGCTCACCCCAACAAGTAGCGGGGGGACAAGAGACCCAGTACTTC.

This clonotype was counted at least ten times. The chain uses TRBV10-3 and TRBJ2-2; the D is unclear. The CDR3 has 12 amino acids. Germline V CDR1 and CDR2: ENHRY, SYGVKD. The V gene lost 8 bases and the J gene lost 5 bases, with 9 bases spanning the gap. This CDR3 reads CAIVGNTGELFF. The DNA for the CDR3 is TGTGCCATCGTAGGGAATACCGGGGAGCTGTTTTTT.